This TCR beta chain appears in the sequencing data of a study of blood T cell repertoires in COVID-19. Original analysis: It was from reference gene primer amplification that nucleated cell counts were estimated. The method was immunoSEQ multiplex PCR; TCRdb's version includes in-frame clones alone and lacks a portion of them. V and J calls and clone size are given by that table; D and trimming were obtained from the DNA. The table includes approximately 150,000 clones, 87% detected once. This clone showed up just a few times. This sample includes further DNA sequences coding for the same CDR3. Germline loops: CDR1 MNHEY, CDR2 SVGEGT. This CDR3 has 14 residues. Trimming stripped 6 bases from V and 5 bases from J, with 14 bases between.

The sample comprised peripheral blood. The sequence came from a human donor in a cohort sampled during active COVID-19. The chain joins TRBV6-2 or TRBV6-3 to TRBJ1-5; no clear D. The CDR3: CASSPGSDHQPQHF. The CDR3 nucleotides are TGTGCCAGCAGCCCCGGGTCAGACCATCAGCCCCAGCATTTT.